These 3 T cell receptor beta chains share one sample of origin, sequenced in a study of T cell responses to AZD1222 COVID-19 vaccine. This table comes from immunoSEQ multiplex PCR, and its TCRdb copy is limited to in-frame clones, with some not included. The sample includes some 92,000 clones, around 93% of them seen just once. The sequences come from peripheral blood, collected on day 0 of AZD1222 vaccination. These receptors were collected from an adult in good health.

CDR3 protein: CASSPRRVSGGADEQFF. Here the CDR3 DNA reads TGCGCCAGCAGCCCGAGAAGAGTTAGCGGGGGGGCAGATGAGCAGTTCTTC. The chain has TRBV4-3 and TRBJ2-1, with 11 bases that match TRBD2. Germline V gene data show CDR1 as LGHNA and CDR2 as YSLEER. This CDR3 spans 17 amino acids. The trim removed 4 bases at V and 8 bases at J, leaving 13 bases unmatched.

The V gene is TRBV5-1, the J gene TRBJ1-6; possible D gene TRBD1, 6 bases. The germline gives CDR1 SGHRS, CDR2 YFSETQ. This CDR3 has 17 amino acids. V was cut by 4 bases and J by 8 bases, with 22 bases left in between. The CDR3 DNA reads TGCGCCAGCAGCCTGCGGGTCCCGGGGGCTCACGATTCACCCCTCCACTTT. Its translation is CASSLRVPGAHDSPLHF.

V and J are TRBV5-8 and TRBJ1-1; D ambiguous. The germline gives CDR1 SGHTS, CDR2 YDEGEE. The length of the CDR3 is 12 residues. V was trimmed by 1 base and J by 4 bases, leaving 5 bases between them. The DNA for the CDR3 is TGTGCCAGCAGCTTGTTTGCCACTGAAGCTTTCTTT. The encoded protein is CASSLFATEAFF.